This T cell receptor (beta chain) is drawn from a study of tumor T cells in aggressive B-cell lymphoma (dated by TCRdb to about 2017). About this clone itself: No antigen is known for it. The sample holds no much larger clone one base away, and base qualities are not on file.

Library preparation employed the immunoSEQ multiplex PCR assay. Sourced from immuneACCESS, this table was stored by TCRdb with only in-frame sequences that have V and J called. A share of the clones is absent; for the studies checked, an unresolved V gene accounts for under half, and the remainder has no known explanation. Here the sample has approximately 5,300 clones; about 90% occur a single time. The top ten hold approximately 2.7% of the sample. The sequenced sample consisted of tumor tissue. The source is an adult with diffuse large B cell lymphoma.

The nucleotides are TGTGCCAGCAGTGGGGACAGCGTTGGGCAGTACTTC. This encodes CASSGDSVGQYF. The chain joins TRBV2 to TRBJ2-7, with 7 bases in between that match TRBD1. From a lookup of the germline V gene, CDR1 and CDR2 are SNHLY and FYNNEI. The CDR3 sequence holds 12 residues, the cysteine and phenylalanine included. CDR3 DNA is the only sequence kept; it has 36 bases, read in frame from the first base. Here V drops 4 bases and J drops 9 bases, and the junction holds 6 bases not matched to any gene.